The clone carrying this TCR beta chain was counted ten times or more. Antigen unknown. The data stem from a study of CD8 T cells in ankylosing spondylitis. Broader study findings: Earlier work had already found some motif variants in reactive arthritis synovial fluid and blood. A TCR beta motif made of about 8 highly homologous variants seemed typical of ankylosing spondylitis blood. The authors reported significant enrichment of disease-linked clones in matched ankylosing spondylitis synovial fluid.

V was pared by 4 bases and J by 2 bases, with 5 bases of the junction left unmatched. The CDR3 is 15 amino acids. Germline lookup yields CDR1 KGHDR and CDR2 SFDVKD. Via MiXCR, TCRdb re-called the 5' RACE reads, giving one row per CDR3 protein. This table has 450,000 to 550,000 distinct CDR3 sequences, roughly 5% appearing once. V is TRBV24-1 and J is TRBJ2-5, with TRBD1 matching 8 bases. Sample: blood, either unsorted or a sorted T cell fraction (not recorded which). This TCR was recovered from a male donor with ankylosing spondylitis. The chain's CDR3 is CATSELRTGQETQYF. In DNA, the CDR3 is TGTGCCACCAGTGAACTTAGGACAGGGCAAGAGACCCAGTACTTC.